The sequence of this T cell receptor (beta chain) was determined in a study of T cells expressing NK-cell markers. Study in general: Seven HCMV-seropositive donors and one seronegative donor made up the eight sequenced donors.

TCRdb processed the 5' RACE reads again and assigns one entry to each CDR3 protein, with no DNA. The table gives fewer than 400,000 distinct CDR3 sequences; the top ten clones make up approximately 11% of it. Sequencing was carried out using blood T cells: a sorted CD56 or NKG2C T cell subset, CD4+ or CD8+ T cells, or bulk PBMC T cells (not recorded which). The receptor's source is a woman aged 45-65 years in good health.

The CDR3 protein is CASSHGSGYEQYF. The V gene is TRBV14, the J gene TRBJ2-7. The CDR3 extends over 13 amino acids. Per the germline V gene, CDR1 is SGHDN and CDR2 is FVKESK.